Listed below are T cell receptor beta chains from one sample, sequenced in a study of T cells in Graves' hyperthyroidism and ophthalmopathy. TCRdb used MiXCR to reprocess the multiplex PCR reads, holding one entry per CDR3 protein. Of about 690,000 distinct CDR3 sequences detected, roughly 17% appear once; the ten largest clones hold 15% to 19%. The sequencing sample was made of blood. These receptors were obtained from a man over 45 with Graves' hyperthyroidism. The CDR3 runs from the conserved cysteine through the conserved F or W. Fields, in order: J gene, D gene, V gene, clone size, CDR3 DNA, CDR3 protein. A D gene is named only where the DNA matches it firmly. Size tells how often a clone was seen (once, few, many) or the class of an expanded clone, and some rows leave it out.

>TRBJ1-5|TRBD1|TRBV5-1|once
TGCGCCAGCAGCTTGGAGGGGGCGCCCCAGCCCCAGCATTTT
CASSLEGAPQPQHF
>TRBJ1-5|-|TRBV12-3/TRBV12-4|-
TGTGCCAGCAGTTTTAGTCGGTCCTTCGGGCCAGAGCTTCGACAGGACAATCAGCCCCAGCATTTT
CASSFSRSFGPELRQDNQPQHF
>TRBJ1-5|-|TRBV6-2/TRBV6-3|-
TGTGCCACCATGGGCAGCCAAGATAGCAATCAGCCCCAGCATTTT
CATMGSQDSNQPQHF
>TRBJ2-7|-|TRBV6-5|many
TGTGCCAGCAGTTACTCGCGATTGACCTACGAGCAGTACTTC
CASSYSRLTYEQYF
>TRBJ2-1|TRBD2|TRBV27|many
TGTGCCAGCAGCATATCGGGGGGATACAATGAGCAGTTCTTC
CASSISGGYNEQFF
>TRBJ2-1|-|TRBV11-2|-
TGTGCCAGCAGCCTTAGACCGGCCGCTGGCAATGAGCAGTTCTTC
CASSLRPAAGNEQFF
>TRBJ2-2|-|TRBV20-1|many
TGCAGTGCACCACGGGACTTCTACACCGGGGAGCTGTTTTTT
CSAPRDFYTGELFF
>TRBJ1-2|TRBD1|TRBV5-5|-
TGTGCCAGCAGCTTGGGAGACAGGGCATGGGCTGGCTACACCTTC
CASSLGDRAWAGYTF
>TRBJ2-3|TRBD2|TRBV4-1|-
TGCGCCAGCAGCGACCGGACTAGCGTAAGCACAGATACGCAGTATTTT
CASSDRTSVSTDTQYF
>TRBJ2-3|TRBD2|TRBV28|many
TGTGCCACCACTAGCGTTCCTAGCACAGATACGCAGTATTTT
CATTSVPSTDTQYF
>TRBJ2-2|-|TRBV5-1|-
TGCGCCAGCAGCCTGGACACCGGGGTGCTGTTTTTT
CASSLDTGVLFF
>TRBJ1-1|-|TRBV6-1|-
TGTGCCAGCAGTGACTCCCCGGGTCTGAACACTGAAGCTTTCTTT
CASSDSPGLNTEAFF
>TRBJ1-1|TRBD1|TRBV18|-
TGTGCCAGCTCAGGACAACAGGGGGTTGAAATTGAAGCTTTCTTT
CASSGQQGVEIEAFF
>TRBJ2-1|TRBD2|TRBV29-1|many
TGCAGCGTTGAACTCTGGACTAGCGGGAGGGCCCTGGAGTTGAATGAGCAGTTCTTC
CSVELWTSGRALELNEQFF
>TRBJ1-1|TRBD1|TRBV27|-
TGTGCCAGCAGTCCAGGGACAGGGTCCGCAGCTTTCTTT
CASSPGTGSAAFF
>TRBJ2-7|TRBD1|TRBV2|many
TGTGCCAGCAGTGGAAGGACAGGGGAGGCCGTTTCCTACGAGCAGTACTTC
CASSGRTGEAVSYEQYF
>TRBJ2-7|TRBD1|TRBV19|-
TGTGCCAGTAGTACAACCGGGACAGGGGGCTCTTCGAGCTCCTACGAGCAGTACTTC
CASSTTGTGGSSSSYEQYF
>TRBJ2-6|-|TRBV7-9|many
TGTGCCAGCAGCAAAGGGGTTTTTGGGGCCAACGTCCTGACTTTC
CASSKGVFGANVLTF
>TRBJ2-1|-|TRBV20-1|-
TGCAGTGCTAGAGGTGCATACCAGTCCTACAATGAGCAGTTCTTC
CSARGAYQSYNEQFF
>TRBJ1-5|-|TRBV28|many
TGTGCCAGCAGTCCCCTGACAGGTTTGAATCAGCCCCAGCATTTT
CASSPLTGLNQPQHF
>TRBJ1-4|-|TRBV7-9|many
TGTGCCAGCAGCTTAAGGTCTAATGAAAAACTGTTTTTT
CASSLRSNEKLFF